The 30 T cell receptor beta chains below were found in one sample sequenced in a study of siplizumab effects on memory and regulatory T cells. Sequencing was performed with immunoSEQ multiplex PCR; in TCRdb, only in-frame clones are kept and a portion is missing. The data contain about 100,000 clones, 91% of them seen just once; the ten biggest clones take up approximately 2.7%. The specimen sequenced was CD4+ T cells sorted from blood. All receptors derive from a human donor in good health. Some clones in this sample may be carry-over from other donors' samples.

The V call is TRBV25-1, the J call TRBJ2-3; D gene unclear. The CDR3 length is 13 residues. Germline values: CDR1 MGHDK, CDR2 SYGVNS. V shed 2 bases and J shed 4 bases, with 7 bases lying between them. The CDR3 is CASSEPWPDTQYF. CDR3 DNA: TGTGCCAGCAGTGAACCATGGCCAGATACGCAGTATTTT.

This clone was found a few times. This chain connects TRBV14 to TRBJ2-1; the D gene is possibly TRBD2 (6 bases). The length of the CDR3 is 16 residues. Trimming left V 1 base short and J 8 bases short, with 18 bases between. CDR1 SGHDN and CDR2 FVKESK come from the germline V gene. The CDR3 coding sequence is TGTGCCAGCAGCCAAGTGTGGCGAGCGGGTCAGCATGAGCAGTTCTTC. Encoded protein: CASSQVWRAGQHEQFF.

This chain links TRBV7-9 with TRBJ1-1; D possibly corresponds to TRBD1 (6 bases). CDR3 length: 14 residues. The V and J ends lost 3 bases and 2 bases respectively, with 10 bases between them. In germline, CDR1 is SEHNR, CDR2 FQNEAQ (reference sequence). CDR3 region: CASSFPGANTEAFF. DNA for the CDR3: TGTGCCAGCAGCTTTCCAGGGGCAAACACTGAAGCTTTCTTT.

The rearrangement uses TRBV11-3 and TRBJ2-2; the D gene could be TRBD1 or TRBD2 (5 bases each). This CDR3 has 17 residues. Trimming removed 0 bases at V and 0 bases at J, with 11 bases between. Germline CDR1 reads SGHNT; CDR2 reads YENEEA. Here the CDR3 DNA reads TGTGCCAGCAGCTTAGATGTTGGGACGGCGAACACCGGGGAGCTGTTTTTT. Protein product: CASSLDVGTANTGELFF. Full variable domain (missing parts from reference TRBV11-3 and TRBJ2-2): EAGVVQSPRYKIIEKKQPVAFWCNPISGHNTLYWYLQNLGQGPELLIRYENEEAVDDSQLPKDRFSAERLKGVDSTLKIQPAELGDSAVYLCASSLDVGTANTGELFFGEGSRLTVL.

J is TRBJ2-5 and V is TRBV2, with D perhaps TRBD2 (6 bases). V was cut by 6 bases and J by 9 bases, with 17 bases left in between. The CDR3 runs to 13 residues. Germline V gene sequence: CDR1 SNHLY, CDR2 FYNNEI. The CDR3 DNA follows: TGTGCCAGCAGCGAGGGTCCCTCGGGGGCCCAGTACTTC. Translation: CASSEGPSGAQYF.

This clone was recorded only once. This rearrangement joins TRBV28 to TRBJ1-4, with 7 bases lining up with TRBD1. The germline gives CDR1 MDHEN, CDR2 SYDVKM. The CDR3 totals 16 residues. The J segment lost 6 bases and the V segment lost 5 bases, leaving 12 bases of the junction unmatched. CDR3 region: CASSQEGGLKYEKLFF. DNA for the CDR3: TGTGCCAGCAGTCAGGAAGGGGGCCTGAAGTATGAAAAACTGTTTTTT.

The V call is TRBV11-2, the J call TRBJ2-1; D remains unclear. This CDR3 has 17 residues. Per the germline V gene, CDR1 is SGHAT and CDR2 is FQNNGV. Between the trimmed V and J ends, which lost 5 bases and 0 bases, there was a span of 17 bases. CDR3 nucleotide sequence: TGTGCCAGCAGCCCCCAACGGCAAGCTCGCTCCTACAATGAGCAGTTCTTC. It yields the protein CASSPQRQARSYNEQFF.

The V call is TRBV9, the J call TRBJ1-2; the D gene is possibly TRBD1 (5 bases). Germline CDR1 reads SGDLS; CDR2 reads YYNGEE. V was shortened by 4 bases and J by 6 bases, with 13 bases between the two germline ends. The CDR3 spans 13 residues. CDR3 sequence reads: CASSPDTVDGYTF. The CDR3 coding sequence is TGTGCCAGCAGCCCGGACACTGTAGATGGCTACACCTTC.

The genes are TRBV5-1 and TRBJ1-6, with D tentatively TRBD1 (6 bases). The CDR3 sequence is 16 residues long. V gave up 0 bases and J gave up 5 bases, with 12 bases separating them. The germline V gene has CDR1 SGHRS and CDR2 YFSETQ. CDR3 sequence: CASSLAGGLDNSPLHF. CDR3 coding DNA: TGCGCCAGCAGCTTGGCTGGGGGGCTTGATAATTCACCCCTCCACTTT.

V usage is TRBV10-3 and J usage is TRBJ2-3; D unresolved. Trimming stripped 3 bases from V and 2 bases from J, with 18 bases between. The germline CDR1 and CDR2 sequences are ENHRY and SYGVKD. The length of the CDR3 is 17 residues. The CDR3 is CAISDSDGAPTTDTQYF. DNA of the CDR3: TGTGCCATCAGTGACTCGGACGGAGCGCCCACCACAGATACGCAGTATTTT.

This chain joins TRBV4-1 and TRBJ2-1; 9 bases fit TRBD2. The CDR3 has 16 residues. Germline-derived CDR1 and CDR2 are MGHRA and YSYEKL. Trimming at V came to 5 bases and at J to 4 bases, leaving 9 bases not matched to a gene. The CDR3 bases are TGCGCCAGCAGCTCCACCTCTAGCGGGACTTACAATGAGCAGTTCTTC. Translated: CASSSTSSGTYNEQFF.

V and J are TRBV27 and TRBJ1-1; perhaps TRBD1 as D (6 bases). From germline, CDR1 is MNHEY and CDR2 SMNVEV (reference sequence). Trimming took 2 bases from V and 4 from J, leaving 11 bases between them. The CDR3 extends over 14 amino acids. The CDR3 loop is CASSLGGSGTEAFF. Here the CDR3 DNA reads TGTGCCAGCAGTTTAGGGGGCTCAGGCACTGAAGCTTTCTTT.

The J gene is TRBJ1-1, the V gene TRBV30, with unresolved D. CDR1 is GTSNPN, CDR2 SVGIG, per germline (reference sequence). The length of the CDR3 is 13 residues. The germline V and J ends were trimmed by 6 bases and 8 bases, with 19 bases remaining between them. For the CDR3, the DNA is TGTGCCTGTCAGCGGGCCTCCAGTTCCGAAGCTTTCTTT. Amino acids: CACQRASSSEAFF.

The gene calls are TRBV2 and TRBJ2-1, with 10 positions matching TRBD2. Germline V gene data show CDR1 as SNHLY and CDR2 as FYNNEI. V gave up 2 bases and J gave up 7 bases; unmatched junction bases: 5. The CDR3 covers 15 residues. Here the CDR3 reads CASSELAGARNEQFF. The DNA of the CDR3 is TGTGCCAGCAGTGAACTAGCGGGAGCCCGTAATGAGCAGTTCTTC.

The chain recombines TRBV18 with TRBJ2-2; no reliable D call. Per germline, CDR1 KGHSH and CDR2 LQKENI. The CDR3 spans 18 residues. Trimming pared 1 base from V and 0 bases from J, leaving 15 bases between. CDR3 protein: CASSPLQRTAANTGELFF. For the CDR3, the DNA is TGTGCCAGCTCACCACTACAAAGGACGGCGGCGAACACCGGGGAGCTGTTTTTT. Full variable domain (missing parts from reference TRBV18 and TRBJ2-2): NAGVMQNPRHLVRRRGQEARLRCSPMKGHSHVYWYRQLPEEGLKFMVYLQKENIIDESGMPKERFSAEFPKEGPSILRIQQVVRGDSAAYFCASSPLQRTAANTGELFFGEGSRLTVL.

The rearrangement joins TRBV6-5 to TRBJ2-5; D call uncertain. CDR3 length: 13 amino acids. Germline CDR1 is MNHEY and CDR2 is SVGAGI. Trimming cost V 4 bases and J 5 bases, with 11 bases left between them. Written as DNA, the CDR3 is TGTGCCAGCAGTTTTGGCGTGGTCGAGACCCAGTACTTC. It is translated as CASSFGVVETQYF.

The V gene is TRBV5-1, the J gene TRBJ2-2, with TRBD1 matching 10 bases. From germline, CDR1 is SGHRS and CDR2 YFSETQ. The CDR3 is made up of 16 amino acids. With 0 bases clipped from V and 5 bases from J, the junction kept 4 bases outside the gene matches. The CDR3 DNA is TGCGCCAGCAGCTTGGGACAGGGGGCACGAACCGGGGAGCTGTTTTTT. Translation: CASSLGQGARTGELFF.

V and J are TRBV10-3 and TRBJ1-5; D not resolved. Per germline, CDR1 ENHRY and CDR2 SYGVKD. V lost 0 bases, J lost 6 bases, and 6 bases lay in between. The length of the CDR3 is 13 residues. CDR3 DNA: TGTGCCATCAGTGAGTCAGGAGGTCAGCCCCAGCATTTT. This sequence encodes CAISESGGQPQHF.

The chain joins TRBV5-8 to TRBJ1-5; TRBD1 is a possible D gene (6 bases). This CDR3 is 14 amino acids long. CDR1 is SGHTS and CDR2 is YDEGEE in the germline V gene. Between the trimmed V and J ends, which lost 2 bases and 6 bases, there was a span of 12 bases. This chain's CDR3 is CASSLRGGGQPQHF. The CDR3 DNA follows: TGTGCCAGCAGCTTAAGAGGGGGTGGTCAGCCCCAGCATTTT.

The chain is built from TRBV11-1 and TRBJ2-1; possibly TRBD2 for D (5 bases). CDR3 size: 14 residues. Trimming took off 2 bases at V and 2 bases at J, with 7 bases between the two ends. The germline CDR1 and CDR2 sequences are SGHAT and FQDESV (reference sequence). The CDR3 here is CASSLSGPYNEQFF. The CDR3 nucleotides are TGTGCCAGCAGCTTAAGCGGACCCTACAATGAGCAGTTCTTC. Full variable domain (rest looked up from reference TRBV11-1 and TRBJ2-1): EAEVAQSPRYKITEKSQAVAFWCDPISGHATLYWYRQILGQGPELLVQFQDESVVDDSQLPKDRFSAERLKGVDSTLKIQPAELGDSAMYLCASSLSGPYNEQFFGPGTRLTVL.

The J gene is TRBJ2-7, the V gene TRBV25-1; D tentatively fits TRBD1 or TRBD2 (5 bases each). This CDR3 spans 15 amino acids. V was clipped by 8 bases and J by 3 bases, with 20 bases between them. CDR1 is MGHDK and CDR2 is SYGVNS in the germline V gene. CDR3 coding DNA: TGTGCCAGCGAGGATACCGGGACCGCTCGCTACGAGCAGTACTTC. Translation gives CASEDTGTARYEQYF.

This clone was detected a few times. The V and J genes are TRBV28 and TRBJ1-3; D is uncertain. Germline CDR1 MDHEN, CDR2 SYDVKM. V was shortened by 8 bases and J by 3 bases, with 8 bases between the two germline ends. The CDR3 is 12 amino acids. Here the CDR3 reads CASLGNGNTIYF. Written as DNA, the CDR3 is TGTGCCAGCTTGGGGAATGGAAACACCATATATTTT.

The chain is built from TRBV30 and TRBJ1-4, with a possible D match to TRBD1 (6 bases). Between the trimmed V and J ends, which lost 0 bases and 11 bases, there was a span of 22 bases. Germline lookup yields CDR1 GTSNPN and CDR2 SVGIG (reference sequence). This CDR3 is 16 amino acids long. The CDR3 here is CAWSVGGGGAQGKLFF. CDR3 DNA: TGTGCCTGGAGTGTAGGAGGCGGGGGCGCTCAAGGGAAACTGTTTTTT.

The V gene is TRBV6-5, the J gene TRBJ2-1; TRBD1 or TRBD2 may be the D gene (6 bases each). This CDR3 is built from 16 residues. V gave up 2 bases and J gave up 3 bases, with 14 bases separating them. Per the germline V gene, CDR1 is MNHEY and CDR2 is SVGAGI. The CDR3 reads CASSYAKGGGYNEQFF. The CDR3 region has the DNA TGTGCCAGCAGTTACGCGAAAGGAGGGGGCTACAATGAGCAGTTCTTC.

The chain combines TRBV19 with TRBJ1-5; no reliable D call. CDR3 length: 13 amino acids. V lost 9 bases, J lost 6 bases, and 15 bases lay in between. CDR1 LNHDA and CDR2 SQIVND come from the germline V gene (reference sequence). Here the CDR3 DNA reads TGTGCCAGCTCCCCCGGGCTCAGTCAGCCCCAGCATTTT. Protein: CASSPGLSQPQHF.

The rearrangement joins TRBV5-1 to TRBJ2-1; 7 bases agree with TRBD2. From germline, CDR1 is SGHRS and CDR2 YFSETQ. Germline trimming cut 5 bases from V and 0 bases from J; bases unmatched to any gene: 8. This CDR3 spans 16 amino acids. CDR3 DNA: TGCGCCAGCAGACCTGGACTAGGGAGCTCCTACAATGAGCAGTTCTTC. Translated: CASRPGLGSSYNEQFF.

CDR3: CASSVPTTYEQYF. The CDR3 DNA follows: TGTGCCAGCAGCGTACCTACTACCTACGAGCAGTACTTC. J is TRBJ2-7 and V is TRBV2; D is uncertain. The V gene's germline CDR1 is SNHLY and CDR2 FYNNEI. The CDR3 consists of 13 residues. The germline V and J ends were trimmed by 6 bases and 2 bases, with 11 bases remaining between them.

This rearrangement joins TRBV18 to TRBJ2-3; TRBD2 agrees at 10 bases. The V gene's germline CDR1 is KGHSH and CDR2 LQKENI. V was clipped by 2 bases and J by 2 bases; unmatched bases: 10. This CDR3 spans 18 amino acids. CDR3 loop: CASSPTGTSVQNTDTQYF. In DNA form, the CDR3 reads TGTGCCAGCTCACCAACCGGGACTAGCGTACAGAACACAGATACGCAGTATTTT.

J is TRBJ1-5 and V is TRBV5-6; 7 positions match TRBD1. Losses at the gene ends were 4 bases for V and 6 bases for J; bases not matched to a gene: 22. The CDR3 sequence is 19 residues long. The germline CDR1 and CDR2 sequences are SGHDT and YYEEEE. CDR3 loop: CASSHTRQGGLLGGQPQHF. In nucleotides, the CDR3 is TGTGCCAGCAGCCACACCAGACAGGGCGGCCTATTAGGGGGTCAGCCCCAGCATTTT.

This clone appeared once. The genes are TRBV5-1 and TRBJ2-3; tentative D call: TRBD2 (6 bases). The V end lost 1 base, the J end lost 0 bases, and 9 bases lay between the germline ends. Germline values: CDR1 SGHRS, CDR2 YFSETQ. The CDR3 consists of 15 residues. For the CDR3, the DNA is TGCGCCAGCAGCTTGATGGCGGGAAGCACAGATACGCAGTATTTT. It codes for CASSLMAGSTDTQYF.